This T cell receptor (beta chain) was identified in a study of STAT3 mutations in large granular lymphocyte leukemia. Study conclusions and caveats: TCR clonotype switching after therapy occurred in about 30% of the 18 patients. At least one immunodominant TCR beta clonotype appeared in every T-cell large granular lymphocyte leukemia patient.

This clone appeared a few times. As yet, its antigen is unknown. The data were produced by immunoSEQ multiplex PCR, yet TCRdb's version contains in-frame clones alone and is incomplete. Altogether approximately 2,500 clones are present, nearly 50% being singletons, with the ten largest covering 55%. Germline assignment: CDR1 SGHAT and CDR2 FQNNGV. The CDR3 runs 15 residues. With 2 bases removed from V and 8 bases from J, the gap between germline ends came to 13 bases. This sequence joins TRBV11-2 and TRBJ1-6, with D maybe TRBD1 (5 bases). Sample: peripheral blood mononuclear cells. The sequence derives from a man aged 55 to 70 with T-cell large granular lymphocyte leukemia. Some clones in this sample may be carry-over from other donors' samples. The CDR3 here is CASSLREARDSPLHF. CDR3 nucleotide sequence: TGTGCCAGCAGCTTAAGGGAGGCCAGGGATTCACCCCTCCACTTT.